This T cell receptor beta chain was found in a study of beta chain features in type 1 diabetes. Study-wide background: Sorted cells from all samples, numbering roughly 100 million, were examined. Study results and caveats: In every one of the four CD4+ subsets, TCRB CDR3s were moderately but significantly shorter in Type 1 diabetes patients.

In germline, CDR1 is MDHEN, CDR2 SYDVKM. CDR3 size: 14 residues. V trimming: 5 bases; J trimming: 4 bases; junction bases outside the gene matches: 6. This clone appeared a few times. Antigen unknown. Every isolated RNA sample was fully reverse transcribed, so sequencing captured expressed TCRB transcripts. TCRdb's table, derived via immunoSEQ multiplex PCR, lists solely in-frame clones and lacks some. The data show some 660,000 clones, around 15% seen once. This sequence was found in a man between 18 and 35 years old with type 1 diabetes. The chain couples TRBV28 to TRBJ2-5; 8 nucleotides line up with TRBD1. The sequenced material came from naive CD4+ T cells from blood. CDR3 residues: CASSTGQGRETQYF. CDR3 coding DNA: TGTGCCAGCAGTACCGGACAGGGTCGAGAGACCCAGTACTTC.